This note documents a single T cell receptor beta chain sequence. Its antigen is unidentified. Per the original methods: ImmunoSEQ yielded junction-only sequences lacking quality scores, so filtering differed. Libraries were prepared by immunoSEQ multiplex PCR; TCRdb keeps only in-frame clonotypes and omits some of them. V, J and clone size are taken as reported in that table, and D and trimming were inferred from the DNA itself. The repertoire consists of around 2,000,000 clones, with approximately 95% occurring once and the leading ten covering around 0.13%. The data belong to a study of shared clonotypes between healthy human individuals. Findings and caveats of the study: A reduction in generation probabilities was seen for non-shared clonotypes relative to those shared by all four donors.

V was trimmed by 2 bases and J by 3 bases, leaving 11 bases between them. The CDR3 consists of 15 residues. From germline, CDR1 is SGHRS and CDR2 YFSETQ. Sequencing used naive CD4+ T cells sorted from blood. Documented subset: CD45RA+ positively selected. The origin of this receptor is a man younger than 35 in good health. V gene TRBV5-1 combines with J gene TRBJ2-2, with a tentative D call TRBD1 (5 bases). The CDR3 loop is CASSFGQGYTGELFF. The CDR3 DNA reads as TGCGCCAGCAGCTTTGGGCAGGGATACACCGGGGAGCTGTTTTTT. Filled out from reference TRBV5-1 and TRBJ2-2, the complete variable domain reads KAGVTQTPRYLIKTRGQQVTLSCSPISGHRSVSWYQQTPGQGLQFLFEYFSETQRNKGNFPGRFSGRQFSNSRSEMNVSTLELGDSALYLCASSFGQGYTGELFFGEGSRLTVL.